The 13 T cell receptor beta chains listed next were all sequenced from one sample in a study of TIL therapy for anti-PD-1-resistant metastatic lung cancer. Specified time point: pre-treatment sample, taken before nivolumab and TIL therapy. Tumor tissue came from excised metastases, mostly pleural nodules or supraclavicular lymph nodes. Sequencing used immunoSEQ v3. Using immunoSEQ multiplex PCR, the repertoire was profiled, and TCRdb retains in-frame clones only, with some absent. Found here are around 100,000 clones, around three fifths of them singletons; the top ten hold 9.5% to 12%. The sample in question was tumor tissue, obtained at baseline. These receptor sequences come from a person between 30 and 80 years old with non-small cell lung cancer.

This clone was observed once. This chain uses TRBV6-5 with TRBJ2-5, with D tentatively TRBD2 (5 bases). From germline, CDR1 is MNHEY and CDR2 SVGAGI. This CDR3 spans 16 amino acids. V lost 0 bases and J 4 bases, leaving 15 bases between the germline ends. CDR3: CASSYSMRDMGETQYF. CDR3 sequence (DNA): TGTGCCAGCAGTTACTCGATGAGGGATATGGGAGAGACCCAGTACTTC.

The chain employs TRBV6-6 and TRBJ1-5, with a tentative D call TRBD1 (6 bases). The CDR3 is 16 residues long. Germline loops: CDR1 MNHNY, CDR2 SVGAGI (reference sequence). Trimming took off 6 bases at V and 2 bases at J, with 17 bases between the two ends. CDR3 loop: CASSGGLGLGNQPQHF. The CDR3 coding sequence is TGTGCCAGCAGCGGGGGCCTCGGTCTAGGCAATCAGCCCCAGCATTTT.

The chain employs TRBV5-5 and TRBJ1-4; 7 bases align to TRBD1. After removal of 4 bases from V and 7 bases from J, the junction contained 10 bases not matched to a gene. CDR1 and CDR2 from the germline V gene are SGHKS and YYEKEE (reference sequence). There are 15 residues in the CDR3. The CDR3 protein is CASSPSGGPGEKLFF. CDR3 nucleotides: TGTGCCAGCAGCCCTTCAGGGGGGCCAGGTGAAAAACTGTTTTTT.

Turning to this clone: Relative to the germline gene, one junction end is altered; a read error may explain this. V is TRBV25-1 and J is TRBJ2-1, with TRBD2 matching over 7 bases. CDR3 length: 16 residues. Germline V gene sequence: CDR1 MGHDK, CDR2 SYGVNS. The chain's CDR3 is CASGEEASGDYNEQFF. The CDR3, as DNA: TGTGCCAGCGGTGAGGAGGCTAGCGGAGATTACAATGAGCAGTTCTTC.

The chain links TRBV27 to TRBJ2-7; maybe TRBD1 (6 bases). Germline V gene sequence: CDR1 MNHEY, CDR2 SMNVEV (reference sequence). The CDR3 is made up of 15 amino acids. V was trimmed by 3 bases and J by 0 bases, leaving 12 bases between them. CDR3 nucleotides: TGTGCCAGCAGTTTTGACAGGCTCACCTCCTACGAGCAGTACTTC. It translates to CASSFDRLTSYEQYF.

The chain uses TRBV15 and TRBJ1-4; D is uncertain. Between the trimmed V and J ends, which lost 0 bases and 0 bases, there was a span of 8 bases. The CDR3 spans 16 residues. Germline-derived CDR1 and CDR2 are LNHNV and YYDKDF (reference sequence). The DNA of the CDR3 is TGTGCCACCAGCAGAGACGGCGCAGCAACTAATGAAAAACTGTTTTTT. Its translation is CATSRDGAATNEKLFF.

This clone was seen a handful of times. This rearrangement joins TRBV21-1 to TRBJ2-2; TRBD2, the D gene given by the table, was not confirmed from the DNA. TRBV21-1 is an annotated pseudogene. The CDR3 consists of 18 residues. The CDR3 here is CASSKTPSSGENTGELFF. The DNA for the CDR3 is TGTGCCAGCAGCAAAACCCCATCTAGCGGGGAGAACACCGGGGAGCTGTTTTTT.

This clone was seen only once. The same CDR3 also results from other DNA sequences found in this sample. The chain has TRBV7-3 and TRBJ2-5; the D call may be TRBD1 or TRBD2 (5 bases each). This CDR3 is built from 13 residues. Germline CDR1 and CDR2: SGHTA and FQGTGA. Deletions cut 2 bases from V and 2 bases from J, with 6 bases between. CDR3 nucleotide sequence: TGTGCCAGCAGCTTAGGGGGACAAGAGACCCAGTACTTC. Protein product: CASSLGGQETQYF. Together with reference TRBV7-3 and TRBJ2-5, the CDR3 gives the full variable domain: GAGVSQTPSNKVTEKGKYVELRCDPISGHTALYWYRQSLGQGPEFLIYFQGTGAADDSGLPNDRFFAVRPEGSVSTLKIQRTERGDSAVYLCASSLGGQETQYFGPGTRLLVL.

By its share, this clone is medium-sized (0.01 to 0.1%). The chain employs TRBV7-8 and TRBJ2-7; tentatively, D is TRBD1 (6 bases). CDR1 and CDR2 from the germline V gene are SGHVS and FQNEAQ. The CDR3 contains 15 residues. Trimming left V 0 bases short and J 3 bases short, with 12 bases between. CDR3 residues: CASSLAQGIFYEQYF. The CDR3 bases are TGTGCCAGCAGCTTAGCTCAGGGGATCTTCTACGAGCAGTACTTC.

CDR3 sequence: CASRRLAEYNEQFF. The CDR3 coding sequence is TGTGCCAGCAGGCGACTAGCCGAGTACAATGAGCAGTTCTTC. The chain has TRBV28 and TRBJ2-1, with 7 bases aligning to TRBD2. This CDR3 has 14 amino acids. Trimming removed 6 bases from V and 4 bases from J; junction bases left unmatched: 6. Per the germline V gene, CDR1 is MDHEN and CDR2 is SYDVKM.

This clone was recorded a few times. In DNA form, the CDR3 reads TGTGCCAGCAGTAGGGCGGGGAGTGGAAACACCATATATTTT. This codes for CASSRAGSGNTIYF. The chain uses TRBV6-5 and TRBJ1-3; D ambiguous. CDR1 and CDR2 (germline): MNHEY, SVGAGI. V shed 5 bases and J shed 3 bases, with 11 bases lying between them. CDR3 length: 14 residues.

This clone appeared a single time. This chain's CDR3 is CASLPGTENEKLFF. CDR3 DNA: TGTGCCAGCCTCCCGGGTACCGAAAATGAAAAACTGTTTTTT. The gene calls are TRBV6-6 and TRBJ1-4; D unclear. V lost 8 bases and J 5 bases, leaving 15 bases between the germline ends. CDR1 and CDR2 from the germline V gene are MNHNY and SVGAGI (reference sequence). This CDR3 is built from 14 residues.

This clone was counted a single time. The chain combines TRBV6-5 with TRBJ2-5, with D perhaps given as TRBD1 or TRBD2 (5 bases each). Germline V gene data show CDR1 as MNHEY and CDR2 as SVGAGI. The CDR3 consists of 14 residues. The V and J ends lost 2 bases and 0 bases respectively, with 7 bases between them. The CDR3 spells CASSYGGYQETQYF. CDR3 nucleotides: TGTGCCAGCAGTTACGGGGGATACCAAGAGACCCAGTACTTC.